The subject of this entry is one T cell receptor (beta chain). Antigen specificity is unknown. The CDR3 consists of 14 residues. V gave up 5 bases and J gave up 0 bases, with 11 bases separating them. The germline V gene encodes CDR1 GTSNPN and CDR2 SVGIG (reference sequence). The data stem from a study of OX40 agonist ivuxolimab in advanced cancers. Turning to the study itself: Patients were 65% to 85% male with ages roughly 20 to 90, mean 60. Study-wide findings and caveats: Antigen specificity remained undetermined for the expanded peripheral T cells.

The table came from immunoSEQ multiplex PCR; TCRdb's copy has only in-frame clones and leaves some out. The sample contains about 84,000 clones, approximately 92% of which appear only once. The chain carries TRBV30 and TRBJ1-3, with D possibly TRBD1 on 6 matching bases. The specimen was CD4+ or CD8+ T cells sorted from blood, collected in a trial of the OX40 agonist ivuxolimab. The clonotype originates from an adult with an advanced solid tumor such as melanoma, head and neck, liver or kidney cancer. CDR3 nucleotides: TGTGCCTGGGGGGGGACATTCTCTGGAAACACCATATATTTT. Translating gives CAWGGTFSGNTIYF.